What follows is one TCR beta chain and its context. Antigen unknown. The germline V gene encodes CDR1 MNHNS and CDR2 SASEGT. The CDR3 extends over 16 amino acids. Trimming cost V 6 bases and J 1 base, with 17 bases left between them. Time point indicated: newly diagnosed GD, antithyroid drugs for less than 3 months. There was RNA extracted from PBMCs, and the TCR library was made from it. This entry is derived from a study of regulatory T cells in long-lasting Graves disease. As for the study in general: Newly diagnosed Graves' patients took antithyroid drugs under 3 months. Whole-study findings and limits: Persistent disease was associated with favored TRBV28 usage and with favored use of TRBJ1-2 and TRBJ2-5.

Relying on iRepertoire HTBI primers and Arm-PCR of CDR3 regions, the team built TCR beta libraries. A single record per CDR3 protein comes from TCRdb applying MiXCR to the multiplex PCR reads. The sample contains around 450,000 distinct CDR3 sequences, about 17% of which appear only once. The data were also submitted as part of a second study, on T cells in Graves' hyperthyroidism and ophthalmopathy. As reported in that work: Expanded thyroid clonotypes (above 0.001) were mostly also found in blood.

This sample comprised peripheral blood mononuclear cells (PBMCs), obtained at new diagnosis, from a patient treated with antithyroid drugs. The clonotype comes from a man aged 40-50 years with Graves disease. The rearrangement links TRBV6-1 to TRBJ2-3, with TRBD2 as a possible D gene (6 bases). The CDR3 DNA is TGTGCCAGCAGCTCTAACCCAGCGGGTCGCACAGATACGCAGTATTTT. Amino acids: CASSSNPAGRTDTQYF.